The entry below gives a single T cell receptor (beta chain) sequence along with its context. Researchers built TCR beta libraries using quantitative 5'-RACE with molecular barcodes. TCRdb processed the 5' RACE reads anew with MiXCR; each CDR3 protein has one entry. The data show around 230,000 distinct CDR3 sequences, less than 9.5% seen once. V was cut by 2 bases and J by 1 base, with 8 bases left in between. Germline CDR1 reads SGHKS; CDR2 reads YYEKEE (reference sequence). The CDR3 covers 14 residues. This record comes from a study of CD8 T cells in ankylosing spondylitis. The chain has TRBV5-5 and TRBJ2-3; unclear D gene. Sequenced sample: blood, either unsorted or a sorted T cell fraction (not recorded which). This sequence was found in a female donor with ankylosing spondylitis or in good health (not recorded which). The CDR3 region is CASSLLGRTDTQYF. CDR3 DNA: TGTGCCAGCAGCTTACTCGGCCGCACAGATACGCAGTATTTT.